This passage covers 28 T cell receptor beta chains from one sample sequenced in a study of blood T cell repertoires in COVID-19. The table came from immunoSEQ multiplex PCR; TCRdb's copy has only in-frame clones and leaves some out. The sample lists about 41,000 clones, around 83% seen once, with under 50% in the top ten. Material for sequencing was peripheral blood. The source of these receptors is a woman of 80 years or more with active or convalescent COVID-19.

The chain links TRBV6-5 to TRBJ1-3; a possible D gene is TRBD1 (5 bases). The germline gives CDR1 MNHEY, CDR2 SVGAGI. V was cut by 5 bases and J by 3 bases, with 14 bases left in between. CDR3 size: 15 residues. As DNA, the CDR3 is TGTGCCAGCAGTACGCGGGGGTTGAGTGGAAACACCATATATTTT. Its translation is CASSTRGLSGNTIYF.

This clone was detected only once. The rearrangement links TRBV2 to TRBJ1-6; 8 bases fit TRBD1. CDR1 SNHLY and CDR2 FYNNEI come from the germline V gene. Unmatched junction bases numbered 2, after V lost 2 bases and J lost 5 bases. The CDR3 is made up of 15 amino acids. The CDR3: CASSERTGNNSPLHF. As DNA, the CDR3 is TGTGCCAGCAGTGAACGGACAGGGAATAATTCACCCCTCCACTTT.

This chain links TRBV7-3 with TRBJ2-2; weak D call: TRBD2 (5 bases). The CDR3 sequence is 16 residues long. V was trimmed by 8 bases and J by 4 bases, leaving 20 bases between them. Germline values: CDR1 SGHTA, CDR2 FQGTGA. The CDR3 region is CASAPGLGLSTGELFF. CDR3 coding DNA: TGTGCCAGCGCCCCCGGACTTGGCCTTAGCACCGGGGAGCTGTTTTTT.

The V call is TRBV3-1 (or the pseudogene TRBV3-2), the J call TRBJ2-6; TRBD2 is a possible D gene (6 bases). Germline CDR1 reads LGHDT; CDR2 reads YNNKEL (reference sequence). The CDR3 length is 19 residues. The V gene lost 4 bases and the J gene lost 0 bases, with 19 bases spanning the gap. DNA for the CDR3: TGTGCCAGCAGCCTGAAAGGTGCAGGAGGGAGCTCTGGGGCCAACGTCCTGACTTTC. Amino acid sequence: CASSLKGAGGSSGANVLTF.

The chain combines TRBV7-3 with TRBJ2-1, with 8 bases identical to TRBD2. V shed 0 bases, J shed 0 bases, and the junction held 16 bases outside the gene matches. The V gene's germline CDR1 is SGHTA and CDR2 FQGTGA. This CDR3 comprises 21 residues. The CDR3 region has the DNA TGTGCCAGCAGCTTAACCCCCGTCAGCGGGGGCACACCAAGCTCCTACAATGAGCAGTTCTTC. It encodes CASSLTPVSGGTPSSYNEQFF.

The chain recombines TRBV6-4 with TRBJ2-1; a weak D match, TRBD2 (6 bases). Germline V gene sequence: CDR1 MRHNA, CDR2 SNTAGT. Trimming left V 0 bases short and J 8 bases short, with 14 bases between. The CDR3 has 15 residues. The CDR3 sequence: CASSDSTGDRDEQFF. The CDR3 DNA sequence: TGTGCCAGCAGTGACTCGACGGGAGACCGCGATGAGCAGTTCTTC.

The V call is TRBV12-3 or TRBV12-4, the J call TRBJ1-3; 7 bases fit TRBD1. V lost 10 bases, J lost 1 base, and 4 bases stayed unmatched. The length of the CDR3 is 13 residues. The CDR3 DNA follows: TGTGCCACCCAGACAGGGTCTGGAAACACCATATATTTT. This gives the protein CATQTGSGNTIYF.

There are many counts of this clone. V and J are TRBV6-6 and TRBJ2-1; no clear D. CDR1 MNHNY and CDR2 SVGAGI come from the germline V gene (reference sequence). This CDR3 comprises 12 residues. V was pared by 4 bases and J by 9 bases, with 10 bases between. The CDR3 loop is CASSSRSSEQFF. CDR3 in DNA: TGTGCCAGCAGTTCCCGTAGCAGTGAGCAGTTCTTC.

Here the CDR3 DNA reads TGTGCCAGCAGTTTAAACAGGGATCAGCCCCAGCATTTT. This translates into CASSLNRDQPQHF. The V call is TRBV27, the J call TRBJ1-5; D possibly corresponds to TRBD1 (6 bases). This CDR3 comprises 13 residues. The V end lost 2 bases, the J end lost 5 bases, and 7 bases lay between the germline ends. In germline, CDR1 is MNHEY, CDR2 SMNVEV (reference sequence).

J is TRBJ1-2 and V is TRBV11-2; D possibly corresponds to TRBD1 (6 bases). Deletions cut 0 bases from V and 7 bases from J, with 15 bases between. The germline CDR1 and CDR2 sequences are SGHAT and FQNNGV. The CDR3 length is 15 residues. The CDR3 loop reads CASSLDLAGGSGYTF. The CDR3 DNA follows: TGTGCCAGCAGCTTAGATCTTGCGGGGGGCAGTGGCTACACCTTC.

Only a few counts were recorded for this clone. V usage is TRBV5-1 and J usage is TRBJ1-4; TRBD1 agrees at 8 bases. CDR1 SGHRS and CDR2 YFSETQ come from the germline V gene. The CDR3 has 14 residues. With V trimmed by 0 bases and J by 8 bases, 3 bases remained unmatched. The CDR3 spells CASSLGQGQEKLFF. CDR3 DNA: TGCGCCAGCAGCTTGGGACAGGGGCAGGAAAAACTGTTTTTT.

The gene calls are TRBV29-1 and TRBJ2-1; TRBD2 agrees at 8 bases. Germline CDR1 SQVTM, CDR2 ANQGSEA. CDR3 size: 15 residues. The junction had 9 bases not matched to a gene; V was cut back by 4 bases and J by 4 bases. The CDR3 region is CSVVVAGRSYNEQFF. As DNA, the CDR3 is TGCAGCGTTGTGGTAGCGGGGCGATCTTACAATGAGCAGTTCTTC.

The CDR3 bases are TGTGCCTGGAGGGACAGAAAGGTTCTAGCGGGAGTCGACAATGAGCAGTTCTTC. This encodes CAWRDRKVLAGVDNEQFF. This chain links TRBV30 with TRBJ2-1; 10 bases agree with TRBD2. This CDR3 comprises 18 residues. Germline assignment: CDR1 GTSNPN and CDR2 SVGIG (reference sequence). V lost 3 bases, J lost 5 bases, and 16 bases stayed unmatched. The full variable domain, with the rest looked up from reference TRBV30 and TRBJ2-1, is SQTIHQWPATLVQPVGSPLSLECTVEGTSNPNLYWYRQAAGRGLQLLFYSVGIGQISSEVPQNLSASRPQDRQFILSSKKLLLSDSGFYLCAWRDRKVLAGVDNEQFFGPGTRLTVL.

In this sample, this clone turned up a few times. The J gene is TRBJ2-1, the V gene TRBV14; 8 bases align to TRBD2. The CDR3 spans 15 residues. Germline CDR1 SGHDN, CDR2 FVKESK. Trimming cost V 5 bases and J 3 bases; bases outside gene matches: 6. CDR3 nucleotides: TGTGCCAGCAGCGCCCGACTAGCGTTCTACAATGAGCAGTTCTTC. Encoded protein: CASSARLAFYNEQFF.

J is TRBJ1-1 and V is TRBV5-4, with TRBD1 matching over 7 bases. The CDR3 totals 14 residues. V trimming: 2 bases; J trimming: 7 bases; junction bases outside the gene matches: 8. Per the germline V gene, CDR1 is SGHNT and CDR2 is YYREEE (reference sequence). The CDR3 protein is CASSLIGTANEAFF. Written as DNA, the CDR3 is TGTGCCAGCAGCTTAATTGGGACAGCCAATGAAGCTTTCTTT.

This clone was detected only once. In nucleotides, the CDR3 is TGCGCCAGCAGCCAAGATGGAAGGTCCACCGGAGGGAAACTGTTTTTT. Translating it yields CASSQDGRSTGGKLFF. The chain couples TRBV4-3 to TRBJ1-4; unclear D gene. Trimming took 0 bases from V and 11 from J, leaving 19 bases between them. CDR3 size: 16 residues. Germline CDR1 is LGHNA and CDR2 is YSLEER.

This sequence joins TRBV4-1 and TRBJ2-2; 8 nucleotides line up with TRBD2. The CDR3 is made up of 16 amino acids. From germline, CDR1 is MGHRA and CDR2 YSYEKL. Trimming at V came to 1 base and at J to 5 bases, leaving 6 bases not matched to a gene. CDR3 nucleotides: TGCGCCAGCAGCCAAGCGGCGGGAGGTGTTACCGGGGAGCTGTTTTTT. It encodes CASSQAAGGVTGELFF.

The gene calls are TRBV19 and TRBJ2-5; TRBD1 agrees at 8 bases. From germline, CDR1 is LNHDA and CDR2 SQIVND (reference sequence). The V segment lost 7 bases and the J segment 5 bases; nucleotides outside the gene matches: 3. This CDR3 is built from 12 residues. CDR3 nucleotides: TGTGCCAGTACAGGGGGCGCGGAGACCCAGTACTTC. It specifies CASTGGAETQYF.

The chain couples TRBV6-2 or TRBV6-3 to TRBJ2-7, with 7 nucleotides matching TRBD1. The CDR3 loop spans 14 amino acids. Germline V gives CDR1 MNHEY, CDR2 SVGEGT. J gave up 0 bases and V 6 bases, and 5 bases lay outside the gene matches. The CDR3 here is CASSPGTASYEQYF. The CDR3 nucleotides are TGTGCCAGCAGCCCCGGGACAGCCTCCTACGAGCAGTACTTC.

This clone has only one observation. CDR3 coding DNA: TGTGCCAGCAGCTTGGCCGAGGGTTTCACCATATATTTT. The encoded protein is CASSLAEGFTIYF. The genes are TRBV5-8 and TRBJ1-3; D remains unclear. Germline V gene sequence: CDR1 SGHTS, CDR2 YDEGEE. V was pared by 0 bases and J by 9 bases, with 10 bases between. This CDR3 is built from 13 residues.

The chain is built from TRBV5-5 and TRBJ1-2; D possibly corresponds to TRBD1 (6 bases). The CDR3 extends over 16 amino acids. Germline V gene sequence: CDR1 SGHKS, CDR2 YYEKEE (reference sequence). Trimming removed 4 bases at V and 1 base at J, with 17 bases between. This chain's CDR3 is CASSPRPTGLNYGYTF. The DNA of the CDR3 is TGTGCCAGCAGCCCCCGGCCGACAGGCCTTAACTATGGCTACACCTTC.

The rearrangement joins TRBV30 to TRBJ2-1, with D uncertain. V lost 2 bases to trimming and J lost 7 bases, with 9 bases between them. The germline V gene has CDR1 GTSNPN and CDR2 SVGIG (reference sequence). The CDR3 consists of 12 residues. CDR3 bases: TGTGCCTGGAGTTCAGGAAGAAATGAGCAGTTCTTC. Its protein is CAWSSGRNEQFF.

This clone showed up many times. This chain connects TRBV7-9 to TRBJ2-7; 10 positions match TRBD2. The ends lost 1 base at V and 6 bases at J; junction bases unmatched: 15. The germline CDR1 and CDR2 sequences are SEHNR and FQNEAQ (reference sequence). CDR3 size: 18 residues. The CDR3 bases are TGTGCCAGCAGCTTAGGTCAAGGGGGGACTAGCGTGGGTAGCGAGCAGTACTTC. This translates into CASSLGQGGTSVGSEQYF.

This chain uses TRBV4-2 with TRBJ2-6; D may be TRBD1 (5 bases). The CDR3 extends over 20 amino acids. Germline V CDR1 and CDR2: LGHNA, YNFKEQ. Deletions cut 1 base from V and 3 bases from J, with 22 bases between. In DNA, the CDR3 is TGTGCCAGCAGCCAAGTAACGTCATTAACAGGCCTTATTGGGGCCAACGTCCTGACTTTC. This sequence encodes CASSQVTSLTGLIGANVLTF.

This rearrangement joins TRBV6-2 or TRBV6-3 to TRBJ1-1; TRBD1 matches 11 bases. The CDR3 has 14 amino acids. J lost 4 bases, V lost 4 bases, and 2 bases had no gene match. In germline, CDR1 is MNHEY, CDR2 SVGEGT. The CDR3 reads CASSWTGGSTEAFF. DNA of the CDR3: TGTGCCAGCAGTTGGACAGGGGGCAGCACTGAAGCTTTCTTT.

The chain has TRBV7-9 and TRBJ2-7, with 9 bases aligning to TRBD2. This CDR3 contains 14 residues. The V gene end was trimmed by 4 bases and the J gene end by 4 bases; junction bases not matched to a gene: 5. The germline gives CDR1 SEHNR, CDR2 FQNEAQ (reference sequence). The CDR3 nucleotides read TGTGCCAGCAGCTCCAGCCTAGCGGGATACGAGCAGTACTTC. Translation gives CASSSSLAGYEQYF.

The chain joins TRBV3-1 (or the pseudogene TRBV3-2) to TRBJ1-1; D perhaps matches TRBD1 (5 bases). CDR3 length: 14 residues. Germline lookup yields CDR1 LGHDT and CDR2 YNNKEL (reference sequence). Trimming removed 4 bases at V and 3 bases at J, with 12 bases between. The DNA for the CDR3 is TGTGCCAGCAGCCGGCAGGGTGGGGACACTGAAGCTTTCTTT. It translates to CASSRQGGDTEAFF.

The genes are TRBV4-3 and TRBJ1-2; no reliable D call. CDR1 LGHNA and CDR2 YSLEER come from the germline V gene. The length of the CDR3 is 14 residues. The ends were cut back, 0 bases at V and 9 bases at J, with 14 bases in the middle. Here the CDR3 reads CASSQDYGEGSYTF. The CDR3 region has the DNA TGCGCCAGCAGCCAAGATTACGGGGAGGGAAGCTACACCTTC.